Following are 18 T cell receptor beta chains from one sample sequenced in a study of blood T cell repertoires in COVID-19. Sequenced by immunoSEQ multiplex PCR; TCRdb stores in-frame clones only, minus some. This sample carries about 250,000 clones, about nine tenths of them seen once, and the ten largest clones take roughly 6%. What was sequenced was peripheral blood. These receptors were obtained from a woman in her twenties or thirties with COVID-19, enrolled during active disease.

This chain uses TRBV4-1 with TRBJ1-3; tentative D call: TRBD1 (6 bases). Trimming left V 0 bases short and J 0 bases short, with 15 bases between. The germline V gene has CDR1 MGHRA and CDR2 YSYEKL. This CDR3 is 18 amino acids long. CDR3 residues: CASSQEGRGSGSGNTIYF. The CDR3 DNA follows: TGCGCCAGCAGCCAAGAAGGCAGGGGATCGGGCTCTGGAAACACCATATATTTT.

The chain recombines TRBV6-5 with TRBJ2-3, with D possibly matching TRBD1 (6 bases). CDR3 length equals 14 residues. The germline V and J ends were trimmed by 6 bases and 3 bases, with 13 bases remaining between them. Per germline, CDR1 MNHEY and CDR2 SVGAGI. Here the CDR3 DNA reads TGTGCCAGCAGCCTCGGACAGAGGACAGATACGCAGTATTTT. Protein sequence: CASSLGQRTDTQYF.

V gene TRBV6-6 combines with J gene TRBJ1-2, with TRBD1 matching over 7 bases. V lost 8 bases to trimming and J lost 3 bases; unmatched junction nucleotides: 12. Germline V lookup: CDR1 MNHNY, CDR2 SVGAGI (reference sequence). This CDR3 contains 15 residues. As DNA, the CDR3 is TGTGCCAGCGCCCCGAGACAGGGAACGGACTATGGCTACACCTTC. The encoded protein is CASAPRQGTDYGYTF.

The chain links TRBV6-1 to TRBJ1-3; 9 bases line up with TRBD1. V shed 4 bases, J shed 3 bases, and the junction held 7 bases outside the gene matches. Germline lookup yields CDR1 MNHNS and CDR2 SASEGT. The CDR3 covers 16 residues. Here the CDR3 reads CASSATQGAYGNTIYF. CDR3 sequence (DNA): TGTGCCAGCAGTGCAACACAGGGGGCTTATGGAAACACCATATATTTT.

J is TRBJ2-1 and V is TRBV24-1; 12 bases map to TRBD2. The CDR3 runs 17 residues. CDR1 and CDR2 from the germline V gene are KGHDR and SFDVKD. Unmatched junction bases numbered 4, after V lost 4 bases and J lost 1 base. CDR3: CATSETSGRISYNEQFF. The CDR3 bases are TGTGCCACCAGTGAGACTAGCGGGAGAATATCCTACAATGAGCAGTTCTTC.

This clone came up a few times. In nucleotides, the CDR3 is TGTGCCATCACGGGGTCAGAGGATCGAGAGACCCAGTACTTC. This gives the protein CAITGSEDRETQYF. This chain uses TRBV10-3 with TRBJ2-5; D is possibly TRBD2 (5 bases). The CDR3 loop spans 14 amino acids. The germline V gene encodes CDR1 ENHRY and CDR2 SYGVKD. Trimming removed 7 bases at V and 4 bases at J, with 16 bases between.

The chain uses TRBV28 and TRBJ1-2; TRBD1 is a possible D gene (5 bases). In germline, CDR1 is MDHEN, CDR2 SYDVKM. The CDR3 has 14 amino acids. Trimming pared 3 bases from V and 4 bases from J, leaving 12 bases between. In DNA form, the CDR3 reads TGTGCCAGCAGTTTGCAGGGCCGAGGCTATGGCTACACCTTC. It yields the protein CASSLQGRGYGYTF.

The genes are TRBV4-3 and TRBJ2-1; 9 nucleotides agree with TRBD1. V dropped 8 bases and J dropped 3; count of bases not matched to a gene: 5. The CDR3 contains 14 residues. Per germline, CDR1 LGHNA and CDR2 YSLEER. Here the CDR3 reads CASSRDRVYNEQFF. In nucleotides, the CDR3 is TGCGCCAGCTCGCGGGACAGGGTCTACAATGAGCAGTTCTTC.

Written as DNA, the CDR3 is TGTGCCAGCAGCTTAGGACAGGGTGGGAGTTCACCCCTCCACTTT. It specifies CASSLGQGGSSPLHF. The V call is TRBV13, the J call TRBJ1-6; TRBD1 is a possible D gene (6 bases). V was shortened by 0 bases and J by 9 bases, with 12 bases between the two germline ends. This CDR3 spans 15 amino acids. CDR1 and CDR2 (germline): PRHDT, FYEKMQ (reference sequence).

In this sample, this clone turned up a few times. This chain links TRBV4-3 with TRBJ2-3; no reliable D call. V lost 0 bases and J lost 4, with 11 bases in between. CDR1 is LGHNA and CDR2 is YSLEER in the germline V gene. The CDR3 is made up of 15 amino acids. The CDR3 loop reads CASSQDRGVADTQYF. The CDR3 coding sequence is TGCGCCAGCAGCCAAGATCGAGGAGTTGCAGATACGCAGTATTTT.

This sequence joins TRBV25-1 and TRBJ2-1; D is unclear. Trimming took off 3 bases at V and 5 bases at J, with 8 bases between the two ends. Germline CDR1 MGHDK, CDR2 SYGVNS. This CDR3 comprises 13 residues. The CDR3 nucleotides are TGTGCCAGCAGTGATATAGGAGACAATGAGCAGTTCTTC. This sequence encodes CASSDIGDNEQFF.

This clone showed up just once. The chain employs TRBV4-1 and TRBJ2-3; possible D gene TRBD2, 5 bases. The CDR3 runs 15 residues. Trimming took 4 bases from V and 6 from J, leaving 17 bases between them. Germline CDR1 reads MGHRA; CDR2 reads YSYEKL. The CDR3 region has the DNA TGCGCCAGCAGCCCCAGGAGATCGGGGTGGGATACGCAGTATTTT. Its translation: CASSPRRSGWDTQYF.

The chain couples TRBV2 to TRBJ2-1, with 7 nucleotides matching TRBD2. V shed 8 bases, J shed 5 bases, and the junction held 24 bases outside the gene matches. The CDR3 consists of 19 residues. Per germline, CDR1 SNHLY and CDR2 FYNNEI. The CDR3 is CASRSAGVAGWVWDNEQFF. The CDR3 nucleotides read TGTGCCAGCCGCTCCGCTGGGGTAGCGGGCTGGGTCTGGGACAATGAGCAGTTCTTC.

The rearrangement joins TRBV12-3 or TRBV12-4 to TRBJ1-5; no definite D call. V lost 1 base and J 6 bases, leaving 7 bases between the germline ends. The CDR3 spans 13 residues. The CDR3 nucleotides read TGTGCCAGCAGTTTAGGCCCCGGTCAGCCCCAGCATTTT. Translated, it gives CASSLGPGQPQHF.

For this clone: One junction end disagrees with the germline gene, perhaps due to a read error. The J gene is TRBJ2-1, the V gene TRBV2, with D possibly TRBD2 on 5 matching bases. The germline V gene encodes CDR1 SNHLY and CDR2 FYNNEI. The CDR3 has 11 amino acids. The chain's CDR3 is CTSAKTREQFF. In DNA form, the CDR3 reads TGTACCAGCGCCAAAACTAGGGAACAGTTCTTC.

The chain combines TRBV6-4 with TRBJ1-6; possibly TRBD1 for D (5 bases). In germline, CDR1 is MRHNA, CDR2 SNTAGT. The CDR3 contains 15 residues. V was cut by 6 bases and J by 0 bases, with 9 bases left in between. CDR3 coding DNA: TGTGCCAGCAGGACAGAGAGCTCCTATAATTCACCCCTCCACTTT. Translation: CASRTESSYNSPLHF.

The CDR3 is CASSHGTVSYEQYF. CDR3 sequence (DNA): TGTGCCAGCAGTCATGGGACAGTCTCCTACGAGCAGTACTTC. The rearrangement joins TRBV28 to TRBJ2-7, with 7 bases identical to TRBD1. V dropped 5 bases and J dropped 0; count of bases not matched to a gene: 4. The CDR3 sequence is 14 residues long. CDR1 and CDR2 from the germline V gene are MDHEN and SYDVKM. The full variable domain, in which reference TRBV28 and TRBJ2-7 provide the parts outside the CDR3, is DVKVTQSSRYLVKRTGEKVFLECVQDMDHENMFWYRQDPGLGLRLIYFSYDVKMKEKGDIPEGYSVSREKKERFSLILESASTNQTSMYLCASSHGTVSYEQYFGPGTRLTVT.

The rearrangement links TRBV18 to TRBJ2-5, with 9 positions matching TRBD2. Losses at the gene ends were 3 bases for V and 4 bases for J; bases not matched to a gene: 9. Germline V CDR1 and CDR2: KGHSH, LQKENI. The CDR3 is 16 amino acids. The CDR3 protein is CASSPFTRGGGETQYF. CDR3 nucleotide sequence: TGTGCCAGCTCACCGTTTACGCGGGGGGGCGGAGAGACCCAGTACTTC.